This T cell receptor beta chain is drawn from a study of blood T cell repertoires in COVID-19. Study background: Donors in the United States, Italy and Spain gave samples during acute or convalescent COVID-19. PBMCs, B-cell-depleted T cells, or T cells were the source of the cDNA or gDNA that made up the material.

Germline assignment: CDR1 LGHDT and CDR2 YNNKEL (reference sequence). V lost 2 bases and J 4 bases, leaving 15 bases between the germline ends. The CDR3 is 16 residues long. Under the authors' procedure: Estimated nucleated cell counts came from reference gene primer amplification. Profiled with immunoSEQ multiplex PCR; TCRdb holds only in-frame clones, not every one. V, J and clone size were drawn from that table, and D and trimming were deduced from the DNA. The data hold about 150,000 clones, with roughly nine tenths observed a single time. The sequencing input was peripheral blood. The J gene is TRBJ2-1, the V gene TRBV3-1 (or the pseudogene TRBV3-2), with D perhaps matching TRBD1 (6 bases). The receptor was derived from a woman between 65 and 79 years old with acute or convalescent COVID-19. The CDR3 bases are TGTGCCAGCAGCCAATACCGCACAGGGCTTTACAATGAGCAGTTCTTC. This gives the protein CASSQYRTGLYNEQFF.